The clone carrying this T cell receptor beta chain was counted ten times or more. The data belong to a study of T cells in Graves' hyperthyroidism and ophthalmopathy. The CDR3 has 15 residues. CDR1 and CDR2 (germline): DFQATT, SNEGSKA (reference sequence). The V end lost 5 bases, the J end lost 7 bases, and 21 bases lay between the germline ends. RNA transcripts provided the source from which TCR beta CDR3 regions were amplified. TCR CDR3 regions were first amplified by RT-PCR with HTBI primers. Each CDR3 protein is one row after TCRdb ran MiXCR on the multiplex PCR reads. The repertoire has a few hundred thousand distinct CDR3 sequences, 35% to 55% of them found once; the top ten carry 15% to 20%.

Specimen: peripheral blood or thyroid tissue (not recorded which). The TCR sequence derives from an adult woman with Graves' disease, either hyperthyroidism or ophthalmopathy (not recorded which). This chain connects TRBV20-1 to TRBJ1-5; weak D call: TRBD1 (6 bases). CDR3 nucleotides: TGCAGTGCTGAAAACAGGGTCTCTAGTACGCAGCCCCAGCATTTT. It translates to CSAENRVSSTQPQHF.